This note documents a single T cell receptor (beta chain) sequence. Its target is unknown. This specimen belongs to a study of cytomegalovirus exposure and HLA in healthy donors. PCR was performed using 60 Vbeta and 13 Jbeta primers. Libraries were prepared by immunoSEQ multiplex PCR; TCRdb keeps only in-frame clonotypes and omits some of them. The sample has 70,000 to 95,000 clones, 78% seen once; the top ten hold around 1.5%. Trimming shortened V by 0 bases and J by 4 bases, and 13 bases separated the two germline ends. The germline gives CDR1 SGDLS, CDR2 YYNGEE. The CDR3 extends over 15 amino acids. Study-wide findings and caveats: V segments that were indistinguishable, TRBV6-2 and TRBV6-3 among them, were omitted from analysis. Sequencing likely generated an artifact that appeared as a cluster of highly shared sequence variants.

The sample comprised PBMCs. The source is a middle-aged man in good health and CMV-seronegative. The chain joins TRBV9 to TRBJ1-1; D call uncertain. CDR3 nucleotide sequence: TGTGCCAGCAGCGTAGGTGACTTAAGCGGCACTGAAGCTTTCTTT. Residues: CASSVGDLSGTEAFF.